Listed below are T cell receptor beta chains from one sample, sequenced in a study of neurological immune-mediated disorders. TCRdb fed the 5' RACE reads into MiXCR, producing one record per CDR3 protein. The sample holds roughly 20,000 distinct CDR3 sequences; 6.5% to 9% are singletons and the top ten take around a sixth. The material sequenced was CD8+ T cells from blood. These receptors all come from a woman aged 25 to 39 with HTLV-1-associated myelopathy (HAM/TSP). CDR3s include the opening cysteine and the closing phenylalanine or tryptophan. The D gene is left open where the match is weak. Part of the rows lack a size; the others show once, few, many or a class for expanded clones.

J: TRBJ2-3
V: TRBV5-8
D: -
size: many
DNA: TGTGCCAGCAGCTTCTCGGGAATCACAGATACGCAGTATTTT
CDR3: CASSFSGITDTQYF

J: TRBJ2-7
V: TRBV3-1
D: -
size: many
DNA: TGTGCCAGCAGCCCCCCGTCCTACGAGCAGTACTTC
CDR3: CASSPPSYEQYF

J: TRBJ2-7
V: TRBV6-5
D: TRBD1
size: many
DNA: TGTGCCAGCAGTCCTGGACAGGTCTACTACGAGCAGTACTTC
CDR3: CASSPGQVYYEQYF

J: TRBJ2-1
V: TRBV4-2
D: -
size: many
DNA: TGTGCCAGCACCCGGTGGGCCGGGGACAATGAGCAGTTCTTC
CDR3: CASTRWAGDNEQFF

J: TRBJ2-1
V: TRBV7-9
D: TRBD2
size: many
DNA: TGTGCCAGCAGCCGGGGGGGGAATGAGCAGTTCTTC
CDR3: CASSRGGNEQFF

J: TRBJ2-3
V: TRBV5-6
D: -
size: many
DNA: TGTGCCAGCAGCTTGGGACTAGGGGGAGATACGCAGTATTTT
CDR3: CASSLGLGGDTQYF

J: TRBJ2-7
V: TRBV20-1
D: -
size: many
DNA: TGCAGTGCCATCAGTCGGGACGGGCCCTCCTACGAGCAGTACTTC
CDR3: CSAISRDGPSYEQYF

J: TRBJ1-3
V: TRBV29-1
D: -
size: many
DNA: TGCAGCGTCCAGGCCCCTGACTCTGGAAACACCATATATTTT
CDR3: CSVQAPDSGNTIYF

J: TRBJ2-1
V: TRBV11-1
D: TRBD2
size: many
DNA: TGTGCCAGCAGCTTTCCCGGGACTAGCGGGGGCCTTTCCTACAATGAGCAGTTCTTC
CDR3: CASSFPGTSGGLSYNEQFF

J: TRBJ2-1
V: TRBV20-1
D: TRBD2
size: many
DNA: TGCAGTGCCCACATTCAAGGCGGGGGGGCTTCGGGTGAGCAGTTCTTC
CDR3: CSAHIQGGGASGEQFF

J: TRBJ1-4
V: TRBV18
D: TRBD1
size: -
DNA: TGTGCCAGCTCCCGGACAGGGGGAGAAAAACTGTTTTTT
CDR3: CASSRTGGEKLFF

J: TRBJ1-1
V: TRBV29-1
D: TRBD1
size: many
DNA: TGCAGCGTTGAATCAGGGGGCGGAATGAACACTGAAGCTTTCTTT
CDR3: CSVESGGGMNTEAFF

J: TRBJ2-7
V: TRBV20-1
D: -
size: many
DNA: TGCAGTGCTAGGGGTCCGGACTCCTACGAGCAGTACTTC
CDR3: CSARGPDSYEQYF

J: TRBJ1-6
V: TRBV20-1
D: -
size: many
DNA: TGCAGTGCTAGAGATCAGGGCACTGAGGCCTCACCCCTCCACTTT
CDR3: CSARDQGTEASPLHF

J: TRBJ2-1
V: TRBV1
D: -
size: many
DNA: TGCACCAGCAGCCAAGTTGGTCGAGGCGATGAGCAGTTCTTC
CDR3: CTSSQVGRGDEQFF

J: TRBJ2-7
V: TRBV7-6
D: TRBD2
size: many
DNA: TGTGCCAGCAGCCCTCTTTCTAGCGGGGGTCCCTACGAGCAGTACTTC
CDR3: CASSPLSSGGPYEQYF

J: TRBJ2-7
V: TRBV6-2/TRBV6-3
D: -
size: many
DNA: TGTGCCAGCACCTCTACATACTCCTACGAGCAGTACTTC
CDR3: CASTSTYSYEQYF

J: TRBJ2-7
V: TRBV6-5
D: TRBD1
size: many
DNA: TGTGCCAGCAGTTACCATCCGGGACAGGGTCCCGAGCAGTACTTC
CDR3: CASSYHPGQGPEQYF

J: TRBJ2-3
V: TRBV2
D: TRBD2
size: many
DNA: TGTGCCAGCAGTGATACGTTTGGGACTAGCGGGGGCACAGATACGCAGTATTTT
CDR3: CASSDTFGTSGGTDTQYF

J: TRBJ2-3
V: TRBV11-1
D: -
size: many
DNA: TGTGCCAGCAGCTTAGGCGAGGGTTCTACAGATACGCAGTATTTT
CDR3: CASSLGEGSTDTQYF

J: TRBJ2-1
V: TRBV12-3/TRBV12-4
D: TRBD2
size: many
DNA: TGTGCCAGCAGTCTCCCTAGCGGGGGGGCCGCCTACTACAATGAGCAGTTCTTC
CDR3: CASSLPSGGAAYYNEQFF

J: TRBJ2-5
V: TRBV5-1
D: -
size: -
DNA: TGCGCCAGCAGCTCCCAAGAGACCCAGTACTTC
CDR3: CASSSQETQYF

J: TRBJ1-2
V: TRBV9
D: -
size: -
DNA: TGTGCAAGCAGCGCCATTAGTTCCGGCTCCTATGGCTACACCTTC
CDR3: CASSAISSGSYGYTF

J: TRBJ1-4
V: TRBV6-6
D: -
size: few
DNA: TGTGCCAGCAGACCTGGGGGTAGGGAGTTTAATGAAAAACTGTTTTTT
CDR3: CASRPGGREFNEKLFF

J: TRBJ2-1
V: TRBV3-1
D: -
size: many
DNA: TGTGCCAGCAGCCAAGATTCAGAAAGCAATGAGCAGTTCTTC
CDR3: CASSQDSESNEQFF

J: TRBJ2-6
V: TRBV19
D: TRBD2
size: many
DNA: TGTGCCAGTACAGCGGGGGGCTCCTCTGGGGCCAACGTCCTGACTTTC
CDR3: CASTAGGSSGANVLTF

J: TRBJ1-1
V: TRBV11-3
D: -
size: many
DNA: TGTGCCAGCAGCTTAGGACCCACTGAAGCTTTCTTT
CDR3: CASSLGPTEAFF

J: TRBJ2-1
V: TRBV20-1
D: TRBD2
size: many
DNA: TGCAGTGCTCGGCAAGCGGGGAGCTCCTACAATGAGCAGTTCTTC
CDR3: CSARQAGSSYNEQFF

J: TRBJ1-6
V: TRBV6-5
D: -
size: many
DNA: TGTGCCAGCAGTTACTCGATTGACGCCAGCTCCTATAATTCACCCCTCCACTTT
CDR3: CASSYSIDASSYNSPLHF

J: TRBJ1-5
V: TRBV15
D: -
size: many
DNA: TGTGCCACCAGCAGACTAAGGGGTGGAAATGAGGACCAGCATTTT
CDR3: CATSRLRGGNEDQHF

J: TRBJ1-2
V: TRBV2
D: TRBD1
size: many
DNA: TGTGCCAGCACCGAGACCACGGGACAGGGCAGGATCTATGGCTACACCTTC
CDR3: CASTETTGQGRIYGYTF

J: TRBJ2-3
V: TRBV11-3
D: -
size: -
DNA: TGTGCCAGCAGCCAAAGGGGCGTCACCGATACGCAGTATTTT
CDR3: CASSQRGVTDTQYF

J: TRBJ2-3
V: TRBV2
D: TRBD2
size: many
DNA: TGTGCCAGCAGTGAAGGGCGGGGGTCCACAGATACGCAGTATTTT
CDR3: CASSEGRGSTDTQYF

J: TRBJ2-1
V: TRBV19
D: -
size: many
DNA: TGTGCCAGTAGTGCGACAGAGATCAATGAGCAGTTCTTC
CDR3: CASSATEINEQFF

J: TRBJ2-1
V: TRBV6-5
D: -
size: many
DNA: TGTGCCAGCAGTTCCTCCGGGATTCACAATGAGCAGTTCTTC
CDR3: CASSSSGIHNEQFF

J: TRBJ2-1
V: TRBV7-9
D: -
size: many
DNA: TGTGCCAGCAGCTTAATTCCTGGGACGGTGGACAATGAGCAGTTCTTC
CDR3: CASSLIPGTVDNEQFF

J: TRBJ2-1
V: TRBV4-1
D: -
size: -
DNA: TGCGCCAGCAGCCAAGATGGAAATGAGCAGTTCTTC
CDR3: CASSQDGNEQFF

J: TRBJ2-1
V: TRBV7-9
D: -
size: many
DNA: TGTGCCAGCAGCTCAAACGGATACAATGAGCAGTTCTTC
CDR3: CASSSNGYNEQFF

J: TRBJ2-1
V: TRBV27
D: -
size: many
DNA: TGTGCCAGCAGTTTGAGATCCTACAATGAGCAGTTCTTC
CDR3: CASSLRSYNEQFF

J: TRBJ1-1
V: TRBV20-1
D: TRBD1
size: many
DNA: TGCAGTGCTAGCCAACTAGACAGGGGATGGACTGAAGCTTTCTTT
CDR3: CSASQLDRGWTEAFF

J: TRBJ2-7
V: TRBV6-1
D: TRBD1
size: many
DNA: TGTGCCAGCAGCCCCGGACAGGGGGCCGACGAGCAGTACTTC
CDR3: CASSPGQGADEQYF

J: TRBJ2-3
V: TRBV20-1
D: TRBD2
size: many
DNA: TGCAGTGCTAGGGCAAGGGAGGGGCCGGGGAAGGCAGATACGCAGTATTTT
CDR3: CSARAREGPGKADTQYF

J: TRBJ2-7
V: TRBV4-1
D: -
size: many
DNA: TGCGCCAGCAGCCAAGAGACCCTCTCCTACGAGCAGTACTTC
CDR3: CASSQETLSYEQYF

J: TRBJ1-1
V: TRBV20-1
D: TRBD1
size: many
DNA: TGCAGTGCTAGATCAGGGGGCGGTGTCACTGAAGCTTTCTTT
CDR3: CSARSGGGVTEAFF

J: TRBJ2-7
V: TRBV3-1
D: TRBD1
size: many
DNA: TGTGCCAGCAGCCCTGGACAGGGTCAAGGATACGAGCAGTACTTC
CDR3: CASSPGQGQGYEQYF

J: TRBJ1-2
V: TRBV12-3/TRBV12-4
D: -
size: many
DNA: TGTGCCAGCAGTTTAGCGGTAGTGTCCTATGGCTACACCTTC
CDR3: CASSLAVVSYGYTF

J: TRBJ1-1
V: TRBV14
D: -
size: many
DNA: TGTGCCAGCAGCCAGTCCTACACTGAAGCTTTCTTT
CDR3: CASSQSYTEAFF

J: TRBJ2-1
V: TRBV5-5
D: -
size: many
DNA: TGTGCCAGCAGCTTCCCAGGGGCCTACAATGAGCAGTTCTTC
CDR3: CASSFPGAYNEQFF

J: TRBJ2-7
V: TRBV28
D: TRBD1
size: -
DNA: TGTGCCAGCAGCCGCCGGGACAGGTCCTACGAGCAGTACTTC
CDR3: CASSRRDRSYEQYF

J: TRBJ1-2
V: TRBV5-1
D: -
size: medium-sized
DNA: TGCGCCAGCAGCTTGGGTTTCGGAGGGGAAGGCTACACCTTC
CDR3: CASSLGFGGEGYTF

J: TRBJ2-3
V: TRBV20-1
D: TRBD2
size: many
DNA: TGCAGTGCTAGGGGACTAGCGGGGGACAAAGATACGCAGTATTTT
CDR3: CSARGLAGDKDTQYF

J: TRBJ2-1
V: TRBV12-3/TRBV12-4
D: -
size: many
DNA: TGTGCCAGCAGAGGTAGGGGTTTCCGGGTTGAGCAGTTCTTC
CDR3: CASRGRGFRVEQFF

J: TRBJ1-1
V: TRBV19
D: -
size: many
DNA: TGTGCCAGCCAGGGTACTCCTGAAGCTTTCTTT
CDR3: CASQGTPEAFF

J: TRBJ1-3
V: TRBV28
D: -
size: medium-sized
DNA: TGTGCCAGCAGTTTAGATCGCCCAGGAAACACCATATATTTT
CDR3: CASSLDRPGNTIYF

J: TRBJ1-3
V: TRBV29-1
D: -
size: many
DNA: TGCAGCGTTTCCGATAGCTCTGGAAACACCATATATTTT
CDR3: CSVSDSSGNTIYF